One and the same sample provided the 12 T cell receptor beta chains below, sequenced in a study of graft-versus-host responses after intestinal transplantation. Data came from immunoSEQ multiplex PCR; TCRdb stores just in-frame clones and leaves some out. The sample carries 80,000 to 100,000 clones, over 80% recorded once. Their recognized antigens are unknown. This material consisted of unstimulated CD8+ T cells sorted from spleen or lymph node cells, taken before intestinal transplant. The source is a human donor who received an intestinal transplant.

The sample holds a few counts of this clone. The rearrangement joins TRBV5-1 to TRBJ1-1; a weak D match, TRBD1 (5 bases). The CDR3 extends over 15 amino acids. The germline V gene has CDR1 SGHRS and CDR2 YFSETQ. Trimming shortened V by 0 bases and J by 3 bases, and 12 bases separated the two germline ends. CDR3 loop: CASSLAGGGYTEAFF. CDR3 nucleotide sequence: TGCGCCAGCAGCTTGGCGGGTGGGGGGTACACTGAAGCTTTCTTT.

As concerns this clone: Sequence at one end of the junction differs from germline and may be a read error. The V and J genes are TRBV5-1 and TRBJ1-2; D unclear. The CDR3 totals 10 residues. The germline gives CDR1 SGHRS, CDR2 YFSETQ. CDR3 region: CASSQRPVPF. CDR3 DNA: TGCGCCAGCAGCCAACGGCCAGTCCCCTTC.

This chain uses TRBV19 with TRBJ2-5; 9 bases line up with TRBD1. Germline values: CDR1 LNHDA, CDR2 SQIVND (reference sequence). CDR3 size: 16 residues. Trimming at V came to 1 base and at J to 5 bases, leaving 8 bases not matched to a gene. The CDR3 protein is CASSIVGTGFLETQYF. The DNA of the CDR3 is TGTGCCAGTAGTATAGTTGGGACAGGGTTTCTCGAGACCCAGTACTTC.

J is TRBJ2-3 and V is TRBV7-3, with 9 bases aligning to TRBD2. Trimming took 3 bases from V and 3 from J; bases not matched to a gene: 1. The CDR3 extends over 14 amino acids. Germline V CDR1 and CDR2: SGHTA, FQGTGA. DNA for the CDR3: TGTGCCAGCAGCTTTAGCGGGGGTACAGATACGCAGTATTTT. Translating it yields CASSFSGGTDTQYF.

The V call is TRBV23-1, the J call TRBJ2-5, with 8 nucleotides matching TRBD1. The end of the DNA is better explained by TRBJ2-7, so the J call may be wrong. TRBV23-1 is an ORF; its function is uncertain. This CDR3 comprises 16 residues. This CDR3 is CASSQPSDRAKYEQYF. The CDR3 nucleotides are TGCGCCAGCAGTCAACCCTCGGACAGGGCCAAATACGAGCAGTACTTC.

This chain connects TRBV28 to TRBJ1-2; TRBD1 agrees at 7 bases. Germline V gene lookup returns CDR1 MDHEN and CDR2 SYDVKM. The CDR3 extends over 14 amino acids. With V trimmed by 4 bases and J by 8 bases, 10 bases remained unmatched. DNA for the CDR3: TGTGCCAGCAGTTCCCATACACAGGGGAGCGGCTACACCTTC. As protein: CASSSHTQGSGYTF.

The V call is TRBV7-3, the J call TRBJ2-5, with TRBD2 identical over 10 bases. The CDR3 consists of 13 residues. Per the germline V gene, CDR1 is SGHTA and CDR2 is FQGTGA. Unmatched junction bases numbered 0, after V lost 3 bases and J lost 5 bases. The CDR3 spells CASSLGLAETQYF. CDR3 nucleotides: TGTGCCAGCAGCTTGGGACTAGCGGAGACCCAGTACTTC.

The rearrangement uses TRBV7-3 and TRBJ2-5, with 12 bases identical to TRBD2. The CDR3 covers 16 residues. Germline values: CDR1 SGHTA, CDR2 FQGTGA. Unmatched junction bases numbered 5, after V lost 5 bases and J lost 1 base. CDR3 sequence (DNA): TGTGCCAGCAGCCCAGGACTAGCGGGGACCCAAGAGACCCAGTACTTC. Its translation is CASSPGLAGTQETQYF.

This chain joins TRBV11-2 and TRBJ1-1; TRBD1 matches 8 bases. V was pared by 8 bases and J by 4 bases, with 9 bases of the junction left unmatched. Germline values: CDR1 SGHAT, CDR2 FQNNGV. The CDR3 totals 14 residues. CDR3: CASFDRGLATEAFF. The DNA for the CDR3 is TGTGCCAGCTTCGACAGGGGATTGGCCACTGAAGCTTTCTTT. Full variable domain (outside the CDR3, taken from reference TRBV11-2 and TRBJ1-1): EAGVAQSPRYKIIEKRQSVAFWCNPISGHATLYWYQQILGQGPKLLIQFQNNGVVDDSQLPKDRFSAERLKGVDSTLKIQPAKLEDSAVYLCASFDRGLATEAFFGQGTRLTVV.

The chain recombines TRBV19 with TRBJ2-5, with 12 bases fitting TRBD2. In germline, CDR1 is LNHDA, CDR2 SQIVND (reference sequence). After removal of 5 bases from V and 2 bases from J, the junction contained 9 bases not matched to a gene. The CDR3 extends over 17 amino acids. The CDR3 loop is CASSHWTSGASQETQYF. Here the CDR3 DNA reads TGTGCCAGTAGTCACTGGACTAGCGGGGCGTCACAAGAGACCCAGTACTTC.

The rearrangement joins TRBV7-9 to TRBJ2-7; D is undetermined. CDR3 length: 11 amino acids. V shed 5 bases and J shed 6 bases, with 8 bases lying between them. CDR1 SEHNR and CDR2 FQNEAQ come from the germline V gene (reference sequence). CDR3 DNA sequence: TGTGCCAGCAGCACCATGGGCGAGCAGTACTTC. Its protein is CASSTMGEQYF.

The DNA for the CDR3 is TGTGCCAGCAGTTACTTTTACAGGGGACCCCTATACAATGAGCAGTTCTTC. It yields the protein CASSYFYRGPLYNEQFF. V usage is TRBV6-7 and J usage is TRBJ2-1; TRBD1 matches at 7 bases. TRBV6-7 is given ORF status, its function remaining uncertain. CDR3 length: 17 residues. V dropped 1 base and J dropped 4; count of bases not matched to a gene: 10.